The present TCR beta chain was sequenced within a study of Tregs in tolerant kidney transplant recipients. Overall study findings and caveats: Activated donor B cell expansion appeared to reveal the most relevant donor-specific TCRbeta repertoire. Biological reproducibility was not directly addressed, but technical replication error appeared minimal. Few patients were studied, so findings need validation in larger groups.

CD4+CD25+CD127- Tregs, CD4+CD25- non-Tregs, CD4 and CD8 cells were sorted. As concerns this clone: Its target is not known.

Some clones are missing from TCRdb's copy, which holds only in-frame ones; the method was immunoSEQ multiplex PCR. The sample has under 100,000 clones, around nine tenths seen once. The receptor's source is a human donor in good health. Sequenced material: CD8+ T cells from blood.

This chain's CDR3 is CASSSGLQFF. CDR3 nucleotides: TGTGCCAGCAGCTCGGGACTCCAGTTCTTC. The chain combines TRBV11-2 with TRBJ2-1; a possible D gene is TRBD2 (6 bases). Trimming took off 4 bases at V and 13 bases at J, with 8 bases between the two ends. The germline CDR1 and CDR2 sequences are SGHAT and FQNNGV. CDR3 size: 10 residues. Variable domain in full (rest from reference TRBV11-2 and TRBJ2-1): EAGVAQSPRYKIIEKRQSVAFWCNPISGHATLYWYQQILGQGPKLLIQFQNNGVVDDSQLPKDRFSAERLKGVDSTLKIQPAKLEDSAVYLCASSSGLQFFGPGTRLTVL.